This T cell receptor (beta chain) appears in the sequencing data of a study of beta chain features in type 1 diabetes. Study findings and constraints: Shorter TCRB CDR3s, moderately but significantly so, were found in Type 1 diabetes patients in all four CD4+ subsets. TCRB rearrangement may or may not be influenced by HLA type; here this remained unresolved.

The germline V gene encodes CDR1 MNHNS and CDR2 SASEGT. V trimming: 6 bases; J trimming: 0 bases; junction bases outside the gene matches: 14. The CDR3 is made up of 19 amino acids. The whole isolated RNA underwent reverse transcription, so sequencing captured expressed TCRB transcripts. Produced via immunoSEQ multiplex PCR; TCRdb's table is partial and in-frame only. The sample shows about half a million clones, 30% of them seen only once. Of note for this clone: Its antigen is as yet unknown.

Averaging about 100 mL, one heparinised blood draw was given by each donor. This TCR was sampled from a man aged 18 to 30 in good health. The sample taken for sequencing was naive CD4+ T cells from blood. The chain joins TRBV6-1 to TRBJ2-6; 7 nucleotides align to TRBD1. CDR3 amino acids: CASSEKQGPTLSGANVLTF. In DNA form, the CDR3 reads TGTGCCAGCAGCGAAAAACAGGGGCCGACCCTCTCTGGGGCCAACGTCCTGACTTTC.